The subject of this entry is one T cell receptor (beta chain). Its antigen is unidentified. The source of the sample is a study of radiotherapy plus CTLA-4 blockade in lung cancer. Study details: Among patients, about 20% showed objective responses, and 30% to 35% had disease control.

The CDR3 loop spans 16 amino acids. V lost 0 bases and J lost 2, with 15 bases in between. Germline values: CDR1 SGHNT, CDR2 YYREEE (reference sequence). General study points: Expansion in blood of tumor-derived TCR clones was seen after radiotherapy plus ipilimumab. Strongest reported response predictors: early blood clone changes and post-radiation interferon-beta.

Sequencing used immunoSEQ multiplex PCR; TCRdb keeps in-frame clones, though not all of them. The sample records approximately 77,000 clones, 78% being singletons. This chain uses TRBV5-4 with TRBJ2-7; perhaps TRBD2 as D (6 bases). The sequenced sample was peripheral blood, obtained from a patient treated with radiotherapy plus ipilimumab. The TCR was taken from a human donor with non-small cell lung cancer whose response to radiotherapy plus ipilimumab could not be evaluated. Some clones in this sample may be carry-over from other donors' samples. This CDR3 reads CASSLAAGGRTYEQYF. CDR3 coding DNA: TGTGCCAGCAGCTTGGCAGCGGGCGGAAGAACCTACGAGCAGTACTTC.